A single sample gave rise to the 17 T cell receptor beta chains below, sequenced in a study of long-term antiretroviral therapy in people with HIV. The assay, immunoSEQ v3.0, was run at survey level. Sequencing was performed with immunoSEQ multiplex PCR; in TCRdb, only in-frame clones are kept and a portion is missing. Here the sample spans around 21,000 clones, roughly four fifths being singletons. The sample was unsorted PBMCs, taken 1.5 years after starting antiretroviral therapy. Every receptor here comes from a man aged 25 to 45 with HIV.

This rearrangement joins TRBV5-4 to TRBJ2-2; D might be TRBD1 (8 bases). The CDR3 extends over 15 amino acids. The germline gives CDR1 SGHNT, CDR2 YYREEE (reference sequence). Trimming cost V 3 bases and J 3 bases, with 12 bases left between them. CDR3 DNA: TGTGCCAGCAGCTCCACAGGGGGGGACACCGGGGAGCTGTTTTTT. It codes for CASSSTGGDTGELFF.

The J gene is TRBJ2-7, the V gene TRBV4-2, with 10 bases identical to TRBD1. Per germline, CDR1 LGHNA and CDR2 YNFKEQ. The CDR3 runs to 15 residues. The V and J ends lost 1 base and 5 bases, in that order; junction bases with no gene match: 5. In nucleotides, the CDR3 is TGTGCCAGCAGCCAAGTCGGGACAGGGGCGGACGAGCAGTACTTC. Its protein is CASSQVGTGADEQYF.

CDR3 amino acids: CASSPRVAGGGADTQYF. Here the CDR3 DNA reads TGTGCCAGCTCACCACGGGTAGCGGGAGGAGGCGCAGATACGCAGTATTTT. The chain links TRBV18 to TRBJ2-3; 10 bases are shared with TRBD2. The CDR3 has 17 residues. Germline loops: CDR1 KGHSH, CDR2 LQKENI. The V segment lost 1 base and the J segment 4 bases; nucleotides outside the gene matches: 8. The full variable domain, completed using reference TRBV18 and TRBJ2-3, is NAGVMQNPRHLVRRRGQEARLRCSPMKGHSHVYWYRQLPEEGLKFMVYLQKENIIDESGMPKERFSAEFPKEGPSILRIQQVVRGDSAAYFCASSPRVAGGGADTQYFGPGTRLTVL.

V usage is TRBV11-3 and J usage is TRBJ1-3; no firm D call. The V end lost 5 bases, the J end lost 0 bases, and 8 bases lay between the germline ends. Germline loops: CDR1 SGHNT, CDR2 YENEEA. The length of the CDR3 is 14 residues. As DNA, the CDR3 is TGTGCCAGCAGCGACCGGAACTCTGGAAACACCATATATTTT. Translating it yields CASSDRNSGNTIYF.

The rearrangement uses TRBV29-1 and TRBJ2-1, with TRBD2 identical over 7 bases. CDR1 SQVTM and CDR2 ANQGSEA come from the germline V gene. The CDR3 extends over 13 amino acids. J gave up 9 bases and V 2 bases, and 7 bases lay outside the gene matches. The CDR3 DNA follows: TGCAGCGTTGAACAGGCGGGAGTCGGTGAGCAGTTCTTC. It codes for CSVEQAGVGEQFF.

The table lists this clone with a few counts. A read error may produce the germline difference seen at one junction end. The CDR3 bases are TGCGCCAGCAGTCAAGAGAGTTTACAAGAGACCCAGTACTTC. It specifies CASSQESLQETQYF. The chain couples TRBV4-1 to TRBJ2-5, with D uncertain. Germline assignment: CDR1 MGHRA and CDR2 YSYEKL. The CDR3 spans 14 residues.

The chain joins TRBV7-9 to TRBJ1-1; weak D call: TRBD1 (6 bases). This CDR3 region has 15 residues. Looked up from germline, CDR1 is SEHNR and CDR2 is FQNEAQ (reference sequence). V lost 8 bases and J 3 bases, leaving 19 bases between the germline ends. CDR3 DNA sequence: TGTGCCAGCTCCAAGAGGTCAGGGGTTGACACTGAAGCTTTCTTT. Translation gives CASSKRSGVDTEAFF.

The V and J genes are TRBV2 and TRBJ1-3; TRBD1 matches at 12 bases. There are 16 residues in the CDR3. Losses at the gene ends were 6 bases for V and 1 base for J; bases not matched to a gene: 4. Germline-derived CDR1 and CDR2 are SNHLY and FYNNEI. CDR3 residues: CASSPGQGASGNTIYF. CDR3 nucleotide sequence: TGTGCCAGCAGCCCGGGACAGGGGGCGTCTGGAAACACCATATATTTT.

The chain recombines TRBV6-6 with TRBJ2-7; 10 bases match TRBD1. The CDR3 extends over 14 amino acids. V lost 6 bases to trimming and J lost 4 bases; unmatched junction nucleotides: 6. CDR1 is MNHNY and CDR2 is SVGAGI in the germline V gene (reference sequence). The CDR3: CASRPGQGTYEQYF. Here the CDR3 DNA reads TGTGCCAGCAGACCGGGACAGGGGACATACGAGCAGTACTTC.

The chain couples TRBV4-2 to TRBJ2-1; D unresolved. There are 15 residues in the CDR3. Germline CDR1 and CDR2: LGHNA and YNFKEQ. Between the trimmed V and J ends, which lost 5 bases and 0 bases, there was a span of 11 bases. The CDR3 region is CASSIHTSSYNEQFF. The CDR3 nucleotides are TGTGCCAGCAGCATCCATACCAGCTCCTACAATGAGCAGTTCTTC.

The CDR3, as DNA: TGTGCCAGCAGGGGCGGGGGTACCGGGGAGCTGTTTTTT. Its translation: CASRGGGTGELFF. The chain carries TRBV19 and TRBJ2-2, with D perhaps TRBD2 (7 bases). This CDR3 region has 13 residues. The V end was cut by 9 bases, the J end by 5 bases, with 13 bases between. CDR1 and CDR2 from the germline V gene are LNHDA and SQIVND (reference sequence).

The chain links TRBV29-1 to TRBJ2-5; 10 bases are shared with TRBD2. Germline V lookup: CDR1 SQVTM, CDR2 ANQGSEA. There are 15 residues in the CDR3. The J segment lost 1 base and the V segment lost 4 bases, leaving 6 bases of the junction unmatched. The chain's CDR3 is CSVGPSGGFQETQYF. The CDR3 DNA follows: TGCAGCGTTGGACCTAGCGGGGGATTCCAAGAGACCCAGTACTTC. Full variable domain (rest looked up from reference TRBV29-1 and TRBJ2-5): SAVISQKPSRDICQRGTSLTIQCQVDSQVTMMFWYRQQPGQSLTLIATANQGSEATYESGFVIDKFPISRPNLTFSTLTVSNMSPEDSSIYLCSVGPSGGFQETQYFGPGTRLLVL.

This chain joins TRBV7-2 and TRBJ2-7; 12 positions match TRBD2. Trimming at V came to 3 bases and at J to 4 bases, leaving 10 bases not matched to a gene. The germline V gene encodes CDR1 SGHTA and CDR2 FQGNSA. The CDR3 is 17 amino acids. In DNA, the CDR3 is TGTGCCAGCAGCTTCACCTCTAGCGGGGGGGTAAGGTACGAGCAGTACTTC. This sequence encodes CASSFTSSGGVRYEQYF.

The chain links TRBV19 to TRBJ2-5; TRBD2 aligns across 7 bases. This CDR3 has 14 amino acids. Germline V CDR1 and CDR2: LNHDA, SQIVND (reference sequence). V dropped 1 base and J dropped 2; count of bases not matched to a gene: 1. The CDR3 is CASSIGGGQETQYF. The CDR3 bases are TGTGCCAGTAGTATAGGGGGGGGGCAAGAGACCCAGTACTTC.

This CDR3 is CASSQGGTAGYF. The DNA for the CDR3 is TGTGCCAGCAGCCAAGGCGGGACCGCAGGGTATTTT. J is TRBJ2-3 and V is TRBV14, with D perhaps TRBD2 (6 bases). CDR1 and CDR2 (germline): SGHDN, FVKESK. CDR3 length equals 12 residues. V lost 1 base, J lost 14 bases, and 13 bases lay in between.

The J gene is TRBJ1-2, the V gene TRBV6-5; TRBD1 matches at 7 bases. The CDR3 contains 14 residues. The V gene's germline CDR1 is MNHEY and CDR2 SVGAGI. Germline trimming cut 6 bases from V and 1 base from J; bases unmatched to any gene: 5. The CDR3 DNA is TGTGCCAGCAGGTTCGGGACAGATAACTATGGCTACACCTTC. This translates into CASRFGTDNYGYTF.

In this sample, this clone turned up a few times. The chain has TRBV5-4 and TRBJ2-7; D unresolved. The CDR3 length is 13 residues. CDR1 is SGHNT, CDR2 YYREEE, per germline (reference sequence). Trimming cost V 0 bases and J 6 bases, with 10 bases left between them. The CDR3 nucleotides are TGTGCCAGCAGCTTGGGGTCCGGTGCCGAGCAGTACTTC. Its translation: CASSLGSGAEQYF. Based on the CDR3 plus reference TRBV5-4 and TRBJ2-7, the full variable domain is ETGVTQSPTHLIKTRGQQVTLRCSSQSGHNTVSWYQQALGQGPQFIFQYYREEENGRGNFPPRFSGLQFPNYSSELNVNALELDDSALYLCASSLGSGAEQYFGPGTRLTVT.